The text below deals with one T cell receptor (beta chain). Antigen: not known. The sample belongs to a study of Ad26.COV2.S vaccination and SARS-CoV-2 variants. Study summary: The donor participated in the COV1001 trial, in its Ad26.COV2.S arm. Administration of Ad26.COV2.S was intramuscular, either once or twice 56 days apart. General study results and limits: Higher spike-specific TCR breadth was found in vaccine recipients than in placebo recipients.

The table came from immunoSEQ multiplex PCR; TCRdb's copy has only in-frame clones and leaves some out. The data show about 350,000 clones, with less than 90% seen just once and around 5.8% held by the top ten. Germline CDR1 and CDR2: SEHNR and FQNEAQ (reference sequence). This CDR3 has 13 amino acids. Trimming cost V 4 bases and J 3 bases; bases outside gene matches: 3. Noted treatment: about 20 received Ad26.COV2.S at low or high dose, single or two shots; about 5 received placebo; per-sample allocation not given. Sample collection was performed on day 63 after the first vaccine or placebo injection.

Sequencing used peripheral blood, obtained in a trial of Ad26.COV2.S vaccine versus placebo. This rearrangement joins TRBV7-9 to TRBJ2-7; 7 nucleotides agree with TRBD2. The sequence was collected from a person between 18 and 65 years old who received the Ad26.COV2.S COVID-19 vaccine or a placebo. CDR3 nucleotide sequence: TGTGCCAGCAGCTCGACTAGCTACTACGAGCAGTACTTC. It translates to CASSSTSYYEQYF.